The subject of this entry is one T cell receptor beta chain. No antigen is known for it. One base away there is no much larger clone; base qualities are not given. This sample is drawn from a study of cytomegalovirus exposure and HLA in healthy donors (dated by TCRdb to about 2017). About the full investigation: According to an earlier analysis of around 600 of the donors, about 179 million T cells yielded roughly 100 million unique TCR beta sequences and roughly 280 Gb of sequence data. Because of strong linkage in the cohort, roughly five DR-DQ haplotypes were treated as single units for association and clustering. Rather than using new phenotypic data, the later analysis identified candidate immune exposures from TCR beta sequences and from how often those sequences occurred across donors. Besides the first cohort of approximately 710 subjects, a separate validation cohort made up of over a hundred different subjects was used. A later genetic analysis took genome-wide SNP genotypes for 398 of the 666 donors and used that subset as a discovery cohort. About 300 gigabases of sequencing data and 80 million or so unique TCR sequences were included in an early release covering several hundred HLA-typed donors. All discovery cohort repertoires had been generated on a single sequencing platform. To study patterns of TCR occurrence, a later analysis re-analyzed previously published TCR beta repertoires from several hundred donors and added high-resolution HLA genotyping. Typing coverage varied by locus: roughly 620-630 donors for A, B, C, DRB1 and DQB1; roughly 520 for DQA1; about 590 for DPA1; approximately 490 for DPB1. Class I and class II HLA loci were covered by the typing at four-digit resolution. Alongside the repertoire data, information on donor age, sex, ethnicity and CMV serostatus was compiled. Across 398 genotyped donors of the cohort, an average of roughly 250,000 unique TCR beta nucleotide sequences per donor were sequenced, and roughly a sixth of those sequences were non-productive. The study aimed to test whether cataloging public T cell receptors could reveal signatures of past pathogen exposure. The genetic ancestry cluster associated with self-reported Caucasian donors included about four fifths of the 398 genotyped donors. The T cell repertoires of 670 or so subjects were profiled by immunosequencing and related to cytomegalovirus serostatus. The study combined high-throughput TCR immunosequencing, statistical association of individual TCRs with disease status, and machine learning to predict cytomegalovirus infection status. An earlier analysis of fewer than 750 of the donors used high-throughput TCR beta sequencing to judge whether each TCR beta V gene segment behaved as functional or pseudogenic.

Library creation used the immunoSEQ multiplex PCR assay. For the multiplex PCR, a mixture combining 60 forward primers for TCR Vbeta segments and 13 reverse primers for TCR Jbeta segments was used. The CDR3 region of rearranged TCR beta genes was amplified from genomic DNA with a multiplex PCR assay. Amplified TCR beta libraries were sequenced as 87-base-pair reads on the Illumina HiSeq System. Concerning the study's data processing: In a later analysis, some 80 million unique TCR beta chains were counted across the roughly 610 repertoires, and around 10 million of these chains were shared by at least two donors. A nearest-neighbor algorithm error-corrected the raw reads and collapsed the reads into unique sequences, merging closely related sequences to remove PCR and sequencing errors. To assign V, D and J gene segments, CDR3 sequences were aligned to IMGT reference sequences. For a sequence to be retained, a match of at least six nucleotides was required to both a V gene segment and a J gene segment. A rearrangement was called productive if the CDR3 had no stop codons and remained in frame with V and J, and every other rearrangement was called non-productive. CDR3 was defined according to IMGT convention as the region running from the second conserved V-encoded cysteine to the conserved J-encoded phenylalanine. The earlier analysis of about 560 of the donors excluded any sequence lacking an unambiguous match to a single V gene segment. In an earlier analysis of 587 of the donors, V segments were called functional above 56.7% productive rearrangements and were called segregating when the between-donor standard deviation exceeded 5%. A statistical classification framework was developed to diagnose cytomegalovirus status using the catalog of TCR beta chain sequences. In a later analysis, V and J genes were assigned by comparing TCR nucleotide sequences against IMGT/GENE-DB human TR gene sequences. In a later analysis, CDR3 sequences and most-parsimonious VDJ recombination scenarios were assigned using the TCRdist pipeline. In a later analysis, every TCR beta chain was defined by the combination of its CDR3 amino acid sequence and its V-gene family, and reads without a unique V-gene family were dropped. As a way to deal with suspected cross-contamination and a sequencing artifact, a later analysis dropped hundreds of nucleotide sequences that were highly shared and had low generation probability. For each public chain, a later analysis derived a clonal expansion index from normalized ranks of inferred template counts within each repertoire. A later analysis computed generation probabilities with a VDJ recombination model fitted to out-of-frame rearrangements, and checked the results against IGoR. Hypergeometric tests were used in a later analysis to score TCR-TCR, TCR-HLA and TCR-CMV co-occurrence, with a repertoire-size bias correction applied to the TCR pairs. A later analysis estimated false discovery rates by permuting HLA or CMV assignments 20 times. In a later analysis, co-occurring TCRs were grouped using DBSCAN, with TCRdist sequence similarity added in when clustering inside HLA-allele-positive subsets. Repertoires with fewer than 30,000 or more than 120,000 public chains were left out of co-occurrence clustering, as were about five repertoires with anomalous nucleotide sharing. TCRdb holds this immuneACCESS table with in-frame rearrangements only. Some clones are missing; in checked studies, unresolved V genes explain under half, and the rest has no known cause. V, J and clone size reflect that table, while D and trimming were determined from the DNA. This sample comprises about 170,000 clones, 70% to 90% of them detected only once. The top ten clones comprise about 0.77% of the sample.

At the junction V is shortened by 1 base and J by 5 bases; bases outside the gene matches: 18. The CDR3, from cysteine to phenylalanine, totals 21 residues. Of all the DNA, just the CDR3 is kept, 63 bases in frame from base 1. From a lookup of the germline V gene, CDR1 and CDR2 are SGHRS and YFSETQ. Overall results and qualifications from the work: Assigning TCR associations to individual alleles was difficult when HLA alleles, especially DR and DQ, strongly co-occurred. The 87-base-pair reads could not distinguish some IMGT-functional V segments, including TRBV6-2 and TRBV6-3, so those segments were excluded. A later analysis found that HLA-associated TCR beta chains were more clonally expanded and had lower generation probabilities than equally common non-associated chains. Because HLA typing was unavailable for some donors at each locus, only the typed subset was used in association tests. In a later genetic analysis, a missense DCLRE1C variant was associated with V-gene and J-gene trimming of TCR beta chains, and the association was replicated in an independent cohort. According to a later analysis, TCR association rates differed among HLA loci, with DRB1 alleles showing the most associated TCRs and HLA-C alleles showing the fewest. Specific HLA alleles were associated with roughly 16,000 TCR beta sequences at a false discovery rate of 0.05 in a later analysis. This cohort had only TCR beta chains sequenced, and the lack of alpha or paired-chain data limited which features could be detected. The only immune exposure information available for the cohort was CMV serostatus. A later genetic analysis reported fewer N-insertions in productive TCRs among donors in an Asian-associated ancestry cluster than the roughly 700-donor mean. A few of the identified cytomegalovirus-associated TCR beta chains were confirmed in vitro to be specific for cytomegalovirus antigens. About 17 rarely observed V segments, including chromosome 9 orphons, were excluded from the earlier analysis of about 500 of the donors because counts were too low. In both the original and validation cohorts, the classifier was reported to diagnose cytomegalovirus status with high specificity and sensitivity. A further reported finding was that TCR beta sequences accurately predicted the HLA-A and HLA-B alleles for most subjects in the first cohort. Correlated functional status among segregating V segments might reflect linkage disequilibrium, but an unknown experimental factor could not be ruled out. According to a later analysis, parvovirus B19, influenza, CMV and Epstein-Barr virus appeared linked to several top co-occurrence clusters. It was suggested by the authors that the approach could potentially be generalized to other disease states and immunological phenotypes. Most CMV-associated TCR beta chains appeared to be HLA-restricted in a later analysis, and the HLA associations seemed to be driven largely by CMV exposure. In an earlier analysis of 500 to 650 of the donors, most TCR beta V segments appeared in productive rearrangements about 87% or about 30% of the time, broadly matching IMGT annotations. Most TCR sequences were seen in very few donors, while some public TCRs were found in many individuals. Roughly uniform sequencing depth across donors was assumed in presence/absence analyses, although this assumption may not hold. In the study, roughly 160 TCR beta chains were listed as associated with cytomegalovirus. A cluster of highly shared sequence variants was judged likely to represent a technical artifact of the sequencing pipeline.

In total, roughly 670 healthy bone marrow donors made up the cohort. At the time of sampling, every cohort member was nominally healthy, though immune exposures that went unrecorded were likely present. The donor was CMV seronegative and was included in the group of several hundred seronegative cohort members. Each donor provided a peripheral blood sample, and peripheral blood mononuclear cells were used for TCR beta sequencing. Genomic DNA was extracted from the blood cell samples with the Qiagen DNeasy Blood Extraction Kit. The chain uses TRBV5-1 and TRBJ2-1, with TRBD2 matching 13 junction bases. The receptor comes from a woman younger than 35 in good health and CMV-seronegative. Sequencing input: PBMCs. The CDR3 protein sequence reads: CASSLRPIGLAGEDRNNEQFF. The sequence in DNA is TGCGCCAGCAGCTTGAGACCAATTGGACTAGCGGGAGAAGATCGCAACAATGAGCAGTTCTTC. With the portions outside the CDR3 filled from the reference TRBV5-1 and TRBJ2-1 genes, the complete variable region becomes KAGVTQTPRYLIKTRGQQVTLSCSPISGHRSVSWYQQTPGQGLQFLFEYFSETQRNKGNFPGRFSGRQFSNSRSEMNVSTLELGDSALYLCASSLRPIGLAGEDRNNEQFFGPGTRLTVL.